This TCR beta chain is drawn from a study of T cells in tuberculosis. Turning to the study itself: In South Africa, adults with active tuberculosis were compared with IGRA-negative and latently infected IGRA-positive adolescents.

Produced via immunoSEQ multiplex PCR; TCRdb's table is partial and in-frame only. The repertoire holds around 26,000 clones, with more than 90% as singletons. Points on this clone: Its target is unknown.

Study-wide points: Active tuberculosis patients had shorter CDR3-alpha; the beta difference was nonsignificant.

Sequenced material: PBMCs. The receptor was isolated from a donor aged 5 to 30 with latent tuberculosis or without tuberculosis infection. Some clones in this sample may be carry-over from other donors' samples.

The CDR3: CASSDSGRASWTGELFF. CDR3 sequence (DNA): TGTGCCAGCAGCGATAGCGGGAGGGCCTCGTGGACCGGGGAGCTGTTTTTT. The J gene is TRBJ2-2, the V gene TRBV7-9; TRBD2 matches at 11 bases. This CDR3 has 17 amino acids. The trim removed 5 bases at V and 5 bases at J, leaving 10 bases unmatched. Germline V gene sequence: CDR1 SEHNR, CDR2 FQNEAQ (reference sequence).